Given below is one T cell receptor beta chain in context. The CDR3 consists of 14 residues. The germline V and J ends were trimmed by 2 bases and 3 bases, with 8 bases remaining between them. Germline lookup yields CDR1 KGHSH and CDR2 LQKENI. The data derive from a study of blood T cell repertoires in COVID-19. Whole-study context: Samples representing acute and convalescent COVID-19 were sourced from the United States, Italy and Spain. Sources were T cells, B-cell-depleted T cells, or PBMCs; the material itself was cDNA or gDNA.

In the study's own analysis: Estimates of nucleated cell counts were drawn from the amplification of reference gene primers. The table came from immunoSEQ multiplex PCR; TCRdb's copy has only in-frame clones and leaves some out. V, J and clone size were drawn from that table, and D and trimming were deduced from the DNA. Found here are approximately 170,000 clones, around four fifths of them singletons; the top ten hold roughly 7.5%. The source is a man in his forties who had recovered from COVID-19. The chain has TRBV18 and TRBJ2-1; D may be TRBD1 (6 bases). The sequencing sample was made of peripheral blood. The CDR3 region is CASSPRQVYNEQFF. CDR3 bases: TGTGCCAGCTCACCAAGACAGGTCTACAATGAGCAGTTCTTC.